Reported below is one T cell receptor (beta chain). This sample is drawn from a study of blood T cell repertoires in COVID-19. At the level of the study: Specimens from acute and convalescent COVID-19 originated in the United States, Italy and Spain.

The CDR3 is 13 residues long. Germline V gene sequence: CDR1 KGHDR, CDR2 SFDVKD. Deletions cut 6 bases from V and 4 bases from J, with 11 bases between. Sequencing was performed with immunoSEQ multiplex PCR; in TCRdb, only in-frame clones are kept and a portion is missing. The repertoire includes about 100,000 clones, around four fifths of them detected once, and over 30% sits in the top ten. The rearrangement links TRBV24-1 to TRBJ2-5; TRBD1 might be the D (5 bases). Sequencing was carried out using peripheral blood. The sequence was collected from a man between 65 and 80 years old with active or convalescent COVID-19. The CDR3 DNA reads as TGTGCCACCAGTAAGCAGGGTAGAGAGACCCAGTACTTC. It yields the protein CATSKQGRETQYF.